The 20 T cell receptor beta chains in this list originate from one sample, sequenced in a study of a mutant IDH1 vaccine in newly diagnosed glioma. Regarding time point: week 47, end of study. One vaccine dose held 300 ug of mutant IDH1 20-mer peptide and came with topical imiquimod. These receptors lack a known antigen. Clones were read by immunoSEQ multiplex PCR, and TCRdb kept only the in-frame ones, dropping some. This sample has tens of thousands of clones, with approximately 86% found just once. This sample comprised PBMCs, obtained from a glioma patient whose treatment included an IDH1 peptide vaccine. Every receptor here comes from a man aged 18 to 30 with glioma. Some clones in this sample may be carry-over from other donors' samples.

The CDR3 is CASSPLDRDSPLHF. CDR3 bases: TGTGCCAGCTCACCGCTGGACAGGGACTCACCCCTCCACTTT. The gene calls are TRBV18 and TRBJ1-6; 8 bases match TRBD1. V was clipped by 3 bases and J by 10 bases; unmatched bases: 5. The CDR3 contains 14 residues. Germline CDR1 reads KGHSH; CDR2 reads LQKENI.

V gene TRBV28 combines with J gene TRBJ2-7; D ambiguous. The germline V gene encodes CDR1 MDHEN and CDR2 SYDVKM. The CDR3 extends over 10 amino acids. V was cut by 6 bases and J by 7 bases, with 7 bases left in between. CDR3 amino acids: CASREEEQYF. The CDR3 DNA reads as TGTGCCAGCAGAGAGGAGGAGCAGTACTTC.

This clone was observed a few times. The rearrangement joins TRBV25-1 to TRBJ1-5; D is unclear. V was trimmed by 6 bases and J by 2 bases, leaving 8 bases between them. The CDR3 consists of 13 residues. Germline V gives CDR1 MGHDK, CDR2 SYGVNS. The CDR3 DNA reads TGTGCCAGCAGCGGGTACGGCAATCAGCCCCAGCATTTT. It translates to CASSGYGNQPQHF.

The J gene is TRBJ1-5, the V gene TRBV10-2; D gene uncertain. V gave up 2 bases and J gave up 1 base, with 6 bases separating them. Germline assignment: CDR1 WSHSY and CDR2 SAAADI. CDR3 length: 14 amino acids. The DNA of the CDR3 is TGCGCCAGCAGTGAGACTGACAGCAATCAGCCCCAGCATTTT. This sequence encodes CASSETDSNQPQHF.

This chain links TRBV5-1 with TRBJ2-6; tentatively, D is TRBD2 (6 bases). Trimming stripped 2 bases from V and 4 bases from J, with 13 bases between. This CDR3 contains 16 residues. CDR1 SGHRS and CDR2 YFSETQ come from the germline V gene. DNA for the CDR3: TGCGCCAGCAGCTTAAAACTAGCTTACGGGGCCAACGTCCTGACTTTC. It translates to CASSLKLAYGANVLTF.

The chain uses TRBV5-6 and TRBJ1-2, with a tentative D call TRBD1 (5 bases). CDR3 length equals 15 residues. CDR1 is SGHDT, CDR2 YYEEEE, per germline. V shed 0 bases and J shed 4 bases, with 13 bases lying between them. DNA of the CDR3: TGTGCCAGCAGCTTGGCCGGGGGTCCCAGCTATGGCTACACCTTC. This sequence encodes CASSLAGGPSYGYTF.

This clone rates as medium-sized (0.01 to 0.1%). DNA for the CDR3: TGTGCCAACCCGGCCACTGAAGCTTTCTTT. Protein sequence: CANPATEAFF. V gene TRBV6-1 combines with J gene TRBJ1-1; D is ambiguous. This CDR3 comprises 10 residues. Germline values: CDR1 MNHNS, CDR2 SASEGT. With 10 bases removed from V and 4 bases from J, the gap between germline ends came to 7 bases.

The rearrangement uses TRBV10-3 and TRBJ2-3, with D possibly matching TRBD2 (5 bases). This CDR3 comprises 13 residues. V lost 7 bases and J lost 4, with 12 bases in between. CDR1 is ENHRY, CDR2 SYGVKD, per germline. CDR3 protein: CAINGVDPDTQYF. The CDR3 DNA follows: TGTGCCATCAACGGGGTAGACCCAGATACGCAGTATTTT.

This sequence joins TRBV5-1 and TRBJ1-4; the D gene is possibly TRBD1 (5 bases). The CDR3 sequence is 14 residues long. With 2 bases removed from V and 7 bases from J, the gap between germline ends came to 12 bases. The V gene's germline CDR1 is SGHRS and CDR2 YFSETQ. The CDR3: CASSFRGRGEKLFF. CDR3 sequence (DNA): TGCGCCAGCAGCTTTAGGGGTAGAGGTGAAAAACTGTTTTTT. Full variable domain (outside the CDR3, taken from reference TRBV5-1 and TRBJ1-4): KAGVTQTPRYLIKTRGQQVTLSCSPISGHRSVSWYQQTPGQGLQFLFEYFSETQRNKGNFPGRFSGRQFSNSRSEMNVSTLELGDSALYLCASSFRGRGEKLFFGSGTQLSVL.

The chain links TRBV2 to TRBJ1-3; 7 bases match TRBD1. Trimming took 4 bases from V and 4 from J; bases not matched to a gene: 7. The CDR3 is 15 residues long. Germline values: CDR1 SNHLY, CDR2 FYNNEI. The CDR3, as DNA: TGTGCCAGCAGTGGACAGGGAGCTAGAGGAAACACCATATATTTT. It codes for CASSGQGARGNTIYF.

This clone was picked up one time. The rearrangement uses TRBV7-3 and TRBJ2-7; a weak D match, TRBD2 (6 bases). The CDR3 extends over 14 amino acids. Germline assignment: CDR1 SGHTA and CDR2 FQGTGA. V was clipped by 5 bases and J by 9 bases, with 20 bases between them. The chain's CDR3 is CASSLNRDSRRQYF. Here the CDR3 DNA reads TGTGCCAGCAGCCTCAATCGGGACTCCCGGCGGCAGTACTTC. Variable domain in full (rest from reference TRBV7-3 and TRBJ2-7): GAGVSQTPSNKVTEKGKYVELRCDPISGHTALYWYRQSLGQGPEFLIYFQGTGAADDSGLPNDRFFAVRPEGSVSTLKIQRTERGDSAVYLCASSLNRDSRRQYFGPGTRLTVT.

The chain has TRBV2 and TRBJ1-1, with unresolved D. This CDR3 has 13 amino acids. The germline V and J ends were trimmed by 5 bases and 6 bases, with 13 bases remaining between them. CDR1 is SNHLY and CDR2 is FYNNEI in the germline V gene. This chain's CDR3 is CASSPQYLAEAFF. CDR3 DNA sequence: TGTGCCAGCAGTCCACAGTACCTCGCTGAAGCTTTCTTT. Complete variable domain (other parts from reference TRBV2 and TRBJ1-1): EPEVTQTPSHQVTQMGQEVILRCVPISNHLYFYWYRQILGQKVEFLVSFYNNEISEKSEIFDDQFSVERPDGSNFTLKIRSTKLEDSAMYFCASSPQYLAEAFFGQGTRLTVV.

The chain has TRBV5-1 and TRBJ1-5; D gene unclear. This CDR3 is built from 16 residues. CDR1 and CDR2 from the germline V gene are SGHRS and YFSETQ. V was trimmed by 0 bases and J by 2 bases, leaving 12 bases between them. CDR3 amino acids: CASSLGTSAGNQPQHF. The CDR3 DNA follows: TGCGCCAGCAGCTTGGGGACCTCGGCAGGCAATCAGCCCCAGCATTTT. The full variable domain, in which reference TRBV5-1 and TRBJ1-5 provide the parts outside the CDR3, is KAGVTQTPRYLIKTRGQQVTLSCSPISGHRSVSWYQQTPGQGLQFLFEYFSETQRNKGNFPGRFSGRQFSNSRSEMNVSTLELGDSALYLCASSLGTSAGNQPQHFGDGTRLSIL.

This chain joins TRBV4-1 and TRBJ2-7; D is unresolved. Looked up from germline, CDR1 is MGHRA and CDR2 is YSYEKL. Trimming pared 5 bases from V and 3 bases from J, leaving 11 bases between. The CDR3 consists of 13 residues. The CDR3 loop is CASSSLSHYEQYF. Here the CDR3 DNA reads TGCGCCAGCAGCTCCCTCAGCCACTACGAGCAGTACTTC.

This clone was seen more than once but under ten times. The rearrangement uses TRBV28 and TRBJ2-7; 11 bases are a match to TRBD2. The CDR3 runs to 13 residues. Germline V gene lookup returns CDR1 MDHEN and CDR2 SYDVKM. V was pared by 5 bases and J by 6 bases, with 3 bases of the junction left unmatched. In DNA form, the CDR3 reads TGTGCCAGCAGTCCGGGACTAGCGGCCGAGCAGTACTTC. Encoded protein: CASSPGLAAEQYF.

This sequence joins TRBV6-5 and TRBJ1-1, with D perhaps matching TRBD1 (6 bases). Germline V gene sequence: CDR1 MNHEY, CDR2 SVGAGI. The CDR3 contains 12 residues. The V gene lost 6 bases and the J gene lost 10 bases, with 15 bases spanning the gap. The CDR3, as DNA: TGTGCCAGCAGCGAGGACAGCCGAGGAGCTTTCTTT. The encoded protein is CASSEDSRGAFF.

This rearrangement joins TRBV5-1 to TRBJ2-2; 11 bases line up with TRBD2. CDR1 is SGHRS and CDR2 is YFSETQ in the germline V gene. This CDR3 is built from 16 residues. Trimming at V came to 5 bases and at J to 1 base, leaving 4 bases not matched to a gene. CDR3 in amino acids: CASSPGLAGNTGELFF. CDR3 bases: TGCGCCAGCAGTCCCGGACTAGCGGGGAACACCGGGGAGCTGTTTTTT.

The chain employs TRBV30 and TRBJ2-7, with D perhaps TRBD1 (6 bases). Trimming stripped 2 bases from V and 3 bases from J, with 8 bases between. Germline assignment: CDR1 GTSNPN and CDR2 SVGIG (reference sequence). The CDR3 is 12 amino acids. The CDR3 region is CAWSRGYYEQYF. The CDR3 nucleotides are TGTGCCTGGAGTAGGGGGTACTACGAGCAGTACTTC.

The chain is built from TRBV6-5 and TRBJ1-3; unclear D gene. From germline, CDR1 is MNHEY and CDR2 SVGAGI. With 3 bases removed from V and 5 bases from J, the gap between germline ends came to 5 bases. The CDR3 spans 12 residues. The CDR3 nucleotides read TGTGCCAGCAGTTATGACAGAAACACCATATATTTT. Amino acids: CASSYDRNTIYF.

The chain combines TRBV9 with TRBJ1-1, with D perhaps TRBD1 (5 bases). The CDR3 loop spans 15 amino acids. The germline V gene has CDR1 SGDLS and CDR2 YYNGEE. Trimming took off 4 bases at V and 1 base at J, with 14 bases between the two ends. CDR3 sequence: CASSNSGLRNTEAFF. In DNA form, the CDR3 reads TGTGCCAGCAGCAACTCGGGACTTAGGAACACTGAAGCTTTCTTT. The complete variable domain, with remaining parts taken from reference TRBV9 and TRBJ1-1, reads DSGVTQTPKHLITATGQRVTLRCSPRSGDLSVYWYQQSLDQGLQFLIQYYNGEERAKGNILERFSAQQFPDLHSELNLSSLELGDSALYFCASSNSGLRNTEAFFGQGTRLTVV.